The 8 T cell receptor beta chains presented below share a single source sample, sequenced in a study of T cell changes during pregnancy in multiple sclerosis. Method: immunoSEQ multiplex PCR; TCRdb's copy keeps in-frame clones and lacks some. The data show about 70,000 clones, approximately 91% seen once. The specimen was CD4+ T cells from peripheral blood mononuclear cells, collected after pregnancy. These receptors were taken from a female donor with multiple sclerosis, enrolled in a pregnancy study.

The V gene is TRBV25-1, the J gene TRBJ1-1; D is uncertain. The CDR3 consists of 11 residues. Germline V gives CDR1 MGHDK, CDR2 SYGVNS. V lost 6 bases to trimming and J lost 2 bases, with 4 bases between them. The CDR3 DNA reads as TGTGCCAGCAGCTTCAACACTGAAGCTTTCTTT. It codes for CASSFNTEAFF.

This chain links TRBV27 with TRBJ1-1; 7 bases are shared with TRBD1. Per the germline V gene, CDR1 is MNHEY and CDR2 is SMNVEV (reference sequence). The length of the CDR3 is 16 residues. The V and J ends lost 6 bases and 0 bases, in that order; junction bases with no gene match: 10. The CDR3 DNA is TGTGCCAGCAGCCCTCGACAGGGCAACATGAACACTGAAGCTTTCTTT. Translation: CASSPRQGNMNTEAFF.

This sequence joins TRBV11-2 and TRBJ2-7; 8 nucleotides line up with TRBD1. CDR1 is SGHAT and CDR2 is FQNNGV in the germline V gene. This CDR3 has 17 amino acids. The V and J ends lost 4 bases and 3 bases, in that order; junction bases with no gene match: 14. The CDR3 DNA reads TGTGCCAGCAGCTACCATGGGGCCGACAGGGGTCTCTACGAGCAGTACTTC. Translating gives CASSYHGADRGLYEQYF.

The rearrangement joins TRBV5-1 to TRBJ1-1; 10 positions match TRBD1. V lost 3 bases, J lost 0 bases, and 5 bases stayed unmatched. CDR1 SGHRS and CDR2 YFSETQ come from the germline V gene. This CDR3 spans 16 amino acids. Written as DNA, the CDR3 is TGCGCCAGCAGCTCCGACAGGGGGCCCCTGAACACTGAAGCTTTCTTT. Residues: CASSSDRGPLNTEAFF.

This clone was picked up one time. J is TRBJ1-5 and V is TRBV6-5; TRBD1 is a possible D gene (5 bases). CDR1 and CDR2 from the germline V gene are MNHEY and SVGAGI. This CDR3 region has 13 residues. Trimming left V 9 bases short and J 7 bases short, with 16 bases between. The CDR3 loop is CARVGGTKQPQHF. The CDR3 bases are TGTGCCAGGGTAGGCGGGACTAAGCAGCCCCAGCATTTT.

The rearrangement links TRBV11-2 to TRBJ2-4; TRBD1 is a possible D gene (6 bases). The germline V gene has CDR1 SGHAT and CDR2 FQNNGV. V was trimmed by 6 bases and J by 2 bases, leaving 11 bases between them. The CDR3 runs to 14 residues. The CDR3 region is CASSDRIPKNIQYF. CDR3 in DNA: TGTGCCAGCAGTGACAGGATACCCAAAAACATTCAGTACTTC.

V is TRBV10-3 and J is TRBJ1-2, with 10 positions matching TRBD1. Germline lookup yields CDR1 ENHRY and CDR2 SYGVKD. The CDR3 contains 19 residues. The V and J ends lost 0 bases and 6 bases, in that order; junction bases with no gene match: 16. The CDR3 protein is CAISESFNQGQGRLDGYTF. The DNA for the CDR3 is TGTGCCATCAGTGAGTCATTTAACCAGGGACAGGGGAGGCTTGATGGCTACACCTTC.

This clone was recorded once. The CDR3, as DNA: TGTGCCAGTAGTTCACCCGCGGGGGTGGATAATGAAAAACTGTTTTTT. It translates to CASSSPAGVDNEKLFF. V gene TRBV19 combines with J gene TRBJ1-4; maybe TRBD1 (5 bases). The CDR3 sequence is 16 residues long. Germline CDR1 and CDR2: LNHDA and SQIVND (reference sequence). V was trimmed by 5 bases and J by 4 bases, leaving 17 bases between them. The whole variable domain, remainder taken from reference TRBV19 and TRBJ1-4, is DGGITQSPKYLFRKEGQNVTLSCEQNLNHDAMYWYRQDPGQGLRLIYYSQIVNDFQKGDIAEGYSVSREKKESFPLTVTSAQKNPTAFYLCASSSPAGVDNEKLFFGSGTQLSVL.